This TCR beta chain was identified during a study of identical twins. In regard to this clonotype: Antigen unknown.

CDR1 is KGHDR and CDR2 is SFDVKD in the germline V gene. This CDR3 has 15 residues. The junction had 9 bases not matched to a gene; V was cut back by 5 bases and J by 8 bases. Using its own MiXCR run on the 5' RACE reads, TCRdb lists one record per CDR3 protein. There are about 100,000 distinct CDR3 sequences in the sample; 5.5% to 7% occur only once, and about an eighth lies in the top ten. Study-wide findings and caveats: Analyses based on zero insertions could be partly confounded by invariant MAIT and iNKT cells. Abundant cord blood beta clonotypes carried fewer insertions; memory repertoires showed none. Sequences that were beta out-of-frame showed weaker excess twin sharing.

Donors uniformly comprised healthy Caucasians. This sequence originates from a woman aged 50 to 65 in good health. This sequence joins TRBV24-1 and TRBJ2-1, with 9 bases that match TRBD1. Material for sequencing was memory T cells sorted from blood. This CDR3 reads CATSGKGQGFDEQFF. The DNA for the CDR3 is TGTGCCACCAGTGGAAAGGGACAGGGATTCGATGAGCAGTTCTTC.